A single sample is the source of the 15 T cell receptor beta chains below, sequenced in a study of Graves' ophthalmopathy and Graves' hyperthyroidism. Amplified material comprised TCR beta CDR3 regions derived from RNA transcripts. Second-round multiplex PCR followed a first-round RT-PCR using HTBI primers. TCRdb re-analysed the multiplex PCR reads in MiXCR, keeping a single row per CDR3 protein. This table has about 370,000 distinct CDR3 sequences, 15% to 20% appearing once. The sample consisted of peripheral blood. Receptors were obtained from an adult woman with stable Graves' hyperthyroidism.

This chain uses TRBV12-3 or TRBV12-4 with TRBJ1-1; D unresolved. The germline V and J ends were trimmed by 11 bases and 0 bases, with 16 bases remaining between them. The CDR3 loop spans 14 amino acids. Written as DNA, the CDR3 is TGTGCCTGCACCCTCAGAACTTTGAACACTGAAGCTTTCTTT. Translating gives CACTLRTLNTEAFF.

This clonotype has more than one count but fewer than ten. The gene calls are TRBV10-2 and TRBJ2-2; 8 bases are shared with TRBD1. V shed 7 bases, J shed 6 bases, and the junction held 10 bases outside the gene matches. Germline CDR1 WSHSY, CDR2 SAAADI. This CDR3 region has 15 residues. CDR3 nucleotide sequence: TGCGCCAGCACTTGGGACAGGACGGGGGCCGGGGAGCTGTTTTTT. The encoded protein is CASTWDRTGAGELFF.

In DNA, the CDR3 is TGTGCCAGCAGTGGCGATTTGTGGACCCAGTACTTC. This codes for CASSGDLWTQYF. This chain joins TRBV6-1 and TRBJ2-5; no clear D. This CDR3 region has 12 residues. Germline-derived CDR1 and CDR2 are MNHNS and SASEGT. The ends were cut back, 4 bases at V and 7 bases at J, with 10 bases in the middle.

This clonotype was recorded many times. The rearrangement uses TRBV3-1 and TRBJ2-7; perhaps TRBD2 as D (5 bases). Trimming took 4 bases from V and 2 from J, leaving 18 bases between them. Germline lookup yields CDR1 LGHDT and CDR2 YNNKEL (reference sequence). The CDR3 has 16 residues. In nucleotides, the CDR3 is TGTGCCAGCAGCCGGGCCTTAGCGCCCCTGACCTACGAGCAGTACTTC. Translation: CASSRALAPLTYEQYF.

This clonotype appeared many times. The chain recombines TRBV6-5 with TRBJ2-5; D may be TRBD1 (5 bases). CDR3 length: 13 amino acids. V dropped 8 bases and J dropped 0 bases, with 10 bases sitting between them. In germline, CDR1 is MNHEY, CDR2 SVGAGI. CDR3 in amino acids: CASLDRNQETQYF. The CDR3 DNA reads as TGTGCCAGCCTAGACAGAAACCAAGAGACCCAGTACTTC.

This clonotype was observed a handful of times. The chain combines TRBV25-1 with TRBJ1-2; 9 bases match TRBD1. The V gene end was trimmed by 6 bases and the J gene end by 7 bases; junction bases not matched to a gene: 9. The germline V gene encodes CDR1 MGHDK and CDR2 SYGVNS. The CDR3 runs 14 residues. The CDR3 bases are TGTGCCAGCAGCCAACAGGGGGCGGCGACTGGCTACACCTTC. Amino acid sequence: CASSQQGAATGYTF.

The sample holds a few counts of this clonotype. This chain links TRBV7-9 with TRBJ2-7; unclear D gene. CDR1 and CDR2 from the germline V gene are SEHNR and FQNEAQ (reference sequence). Trimming cost V 6 bases and J 2 bases, with 17 bases left between them. The CDR3 sequence is 15 residues long. CDR3 in DNA: TGTGCCAGCAGACCCGACGGAACGAGAGCCTACGAGCAGTACTTC. Residues: CASRPDGTRAYEQYF.

In this sample, this clonotype turned up many times. The chain joins TRBV4-3 to TRBJ1-2; TRBD1 might be the D (5 bases). V was pared by 1 base and J by 4 bases, with 16 bases between. CDR1 is LGHNA, CDR2 YSLEER, per germline. This CDR3 spans 16 amino acids. The CDR3, as DNA: TGCGCCAGCAGCCAAGGACCCGGGGACGATTTCTATGGCTACACCTTC. This codes for CASSQGPGDDFYGYTF.

This rearrangement joins TRBV6-2 or TRBV6-3 to TRBJ2-7; D is undetermined. CDR1 and CDR2 from the germline V gene are MNHEY and SVGEGT. The germline V and J ends were trimmed by 4 bases and 2 bases, with 9 bases remaining between them. CDR3 length: 13 amino acids. CDR3 loop: CASSSVYTYEQYF. DNA for the CDR3: TGTGCCAGCAGTTCGGTCTATACCTACGAGCAGTACTTC.

This clonotype came up once. The chain has TRBV12-3 or TRBV12-4 and TRBJ2-7; TRBD2 aligns across 13 bases. The V and J ends lost 5 bases and 4 bases, in that order; junction bases with no gene match: 8. The CDR3 runs 16 residues. The chain's CDR3 is CASSDGLAGVQYEQYF. CDR3 coding DNA: TGTGCCAGCAGTGATGGACTAGCGGGAGTGCAATACGAGCAGTACTTC.

The sample holds a few counts of this clonotype. The chain combines TRBV11-2 with TRBJ2-7, with 7 bases lining up with TRBD1. V shed 5 bases, J shed 3 bases, and the junction held 7 bases outside the gene matches. The CDR3 contains 14 residues. Germline loops: CDR1 SGHAT, CDR2 FQNNGV. The CDR3 DNA reads TGTGCCAGCAGCCAGGGACAGAGAGTCTACGAGCAGTACTTC. Residues: CASSQGQRVYEQYF.

The chain combines TRBV18 with TRBJ1-6, with D hard to call. The CDR3 runs to 14 residues. The germline gives CDR1 KGHSH, CDR2 LQKENI. Trimming took off 3 bases at V and 9 bases at J, with 12 bases between the two ends. This CDR3 reads CASSPEGIRSPLHF. The CDR3 DNA reads as TGTGCCAGCTCACCGGAGGGTATACGTTCACCCCTCCACTTT.

This clonotype was picked up many times. V gene TRBV7-2 combines with J gene TRBJ2-5; a possible D gene is TRBD1 (6 bases). Germline CDR1 SGHTA, CDR2 FQGNSA. The germline V and J ends were trimmed by 4 bases and 4 bases, with 13 bases remaining between them. The CDR3 has 14 amino acids. CDR3 nucleotides: TGTGCCAGCAGCTACCAACAGGGTGCAGAGACCCAGTACTTC. Residues: CASSYQQGAETQYF.

This clonotype was seen ten or more times. The chain couples TRBV10-1 to TRBJ1-1, with a possible D match to TRBD1 (5 bases). The CDR3 has 13 amino acids. V lost 7 bases, J lost 4 bases, and 13 bases lay in between. Germline assignment: CDR1 WNHNN and CDR2 SYGVQD (reference sequence). The DNA for the CDR3 is TGCGCCAGCATCGAGGGACGGGGCACTGAAGCTTTCTTT. It encodes CASIEGRGTEAFF.

The chain employs TRBV6-1 and TRBJ2-7; 8 bases align to TRBD1. In germline, CDR1 is MNHNS, CDR2 SASEGT. The trim removed 5 bases at V and 3 bases at J, leaving 6 bases unmatched. This CDR3 has 14 amino acids. The CDR3 bases are TGTGCCAGCAGTCCCCGGACAGGGTACTACGAGCAGTACTTC. Translating it yields CASSPRTGYYEQYF.